The clone carrying this T cell receptor (beta chain) came up many times. Its antigen is unknown. Those with hyperthyroidism were 18 to 65 years old, newly diagnosed, and ill for under 2 months. The data were taken from a study of T cells in Graves' hyperthyroidism and ophthalmopathy. Study background: Staff took peripheral blood when the initial diagnosis was made, before any treatment began.

Study results and caveats: Separation of ophthalmopathy from stable hyperthyroidism was achieved by a 13 V-J model.

Germline CDR1 LGHNA, CDR2 YNFKEQ. V was cut by 0 bases and J by 11 bases, with 19 bases left in between. The CDR3 has 15 amino acids. RNA transcripts yielded amplified TCR beta CDR3 regions. HTBI primers drove first-round RT-PCR of the TCR CDR3. TCRdb recomputed calls from the multiplex PCR reads with MiXCR, one row per CDR3 protein. Seen here are hundreds of thousands of distinct CDR3 sequences, about 15% observed once, and the top ten hold approximately 7.5%. This chain connects TRBV4-2 to TRBJ1-1; D is possibly TRBD1 (5 bases). The sequenced material came from blood. The receptor was derived from a woman aged 18-30 years with Graves' hyperthyroidism. CDR3 in amino acids: CASSQEKETEGRAFF. The CDR3 DNA reads TGTGCCAGCAGCCAAGAGAAGGAAACCGAGGGGAGGGCTTTCTTT.